This TCR beta chain stems from a study of T cell responses to AZD1222 COVID-19 vaccine. Of note for this clone: Antigen specificity is unknown.

The ends lost 2 bases at V and 9 bases at J; junction bases unmatched: 6. The CDR3 consists of 13 residues. CDR1 and CDR2 from the germline V gene are SNHLY and FYNNEI. Findings and caveats of the study: Sampled repertoires all dated from after the peak T cell response. Among the donors, most were white British and more were female, and clonal diversity was possibly underestimated.

Some clones are missing from TCRdb's copy, which holds only in-frame ones; the method was immunoSEQ multiplex PCR. The repertoire holds some 110,000 clones, with 75% to 90% as singletons. The chain carries TRBV2 and TRBJ2-7; 8 bases agree with TRBD1. The specimen comprised peripheral blood, sampled on day 0 of AZD1222 vaccination. This receptor was taken from an adult in good health. DNA for the CDR3: TGTGCCAGCAGTGAATACAGGGGGATAGGGCAGTACTTC. This sequence encodes CASSEYRGIGQYF.